This note documents a single T cell receptor (beta chain) sequence. These data belong to a study of tumor T cells in aggressive B-cell lymphoma. The data were produced by immunoSEQ multiplex PCR, yet TCRdb's version contains in-frame clones alone and is incomplete. Altogether 4,000 to 5,000 clones are present, around nine tenths being singletons, with the ten largest covering more than 5.5%. This CDR3 region has 11 residues. Germline-derived CDR1 and CDR2 are MNHEY and SVGAGI. Trimming took 6 bases from V and 6 from J, leaving 8 bases between them. This rearrangement joins TRBV6-5 to TRBJ1-1; D gene uncertain. This sequence originates from an adult with diffuse large B cell lymphoma. Sequencing input: tumor tissue. CDR3 in amino acids: CASSSSAEAFF. The CDR3 region has the DNA TGTGCCAGCAGCTCTTCAGCTGAAGCTTTCTTT.